The TCR beta chain under discussion was sequenced for a study of blood T cell repertoires in COVID-19. Study in general: The study drew acute and convalescent COVID-19 samples from the United States, Italy and Spain. The analysed material was cDNA or gDNA that came from T cells, B-cell-depleted T cells, or PBMCs.

Authors' processing steps: Counts of nucleated cells, estimated from reference gene primer amplification, were obtained. TCRdb's table, derived via immunoSEQ multiplex PCR, lists solely in-frame clones and lacks some. The V and J calls and clone size are taken from that table; D and trimming were inferred from the DNA. The sample consists of around 55,000 clones, almost 85% of them appearing once. There are 14 residues in the CDR3. The V gene's germline CDR1 is KGHDR and CDR2 SFDVKD. V lost 4 bases and J 0 bases, leaving 9 bases between the germline ends. The sample was peripheral blood. The TCR was taken from a human donor in a cohort sampled during active COVID-19. The chain couples TRBV24-1 to TRBJ2-7, with a tentative D call TRBD1 (6 bases). In nucleotides, the CDR3 is TGTGCCACCAGTGAGACAGGAAACTCCTACGAGCAGTACTTC. Protein: CATSETGNSYEQYF.